These T cell receptor beta chains were read from a single sample in a study of T cells in Graves' hyperthyroidism and ophthalmopathy. TCRdb re-derived calls from the multiplex PCR reads in MiXCR, one entry per CDR3 protein. The profile shows 540,000 or so distinct CDR3 sequences, 46% of them singletons. Sample: peripheral blood or thyroid tissue (not recorded which). All receptors derive from an adult woman with Graves' disease, either hyperthyroidism or ophthalmopathy (not recorded which). CDR3s include the opening cysteine and the closing phenylalanine or tryptophan. Fields, in order: V gene, J gene, CDR3 protein.

>TRBV14|TRBJ2-6
CASSELGSGGANVLTF
>TRBV7-8|TRBJ1-2
CASSFSGTYGYTF
>TRBV29-1|TRBJ1-1
CSVADTEAFF
>TRBV7-2|TRBJ1-6
CASSLGRVPDSPLHF
>TRBV29-1|TRBJ1-1
CSVDGQGYWTEAFF
>TRBV27|TRBJ1-2
CASSRRGSHYGYTF
>TRBV12-3/TRBV12-4|TRBJ2-5
CASSWPGQGAVETQYF
>TRBV7-9|TRBJ2-7
CASSLDTGWSYEQYF
>TRBV2|TRBJ1-2
CASSKTISGGYTF
>TRBV9|TRBJ1-5
CASSGEGGQPQHF
>TRBV15|TRBJ2-1
CATWRGSGNEQFF
>TRBV27|TRBJ2-5
CASSSEGPQETQYF
>TRBV19|TRBJ1-2
CATRNYRRNYGYTF
>TRBV5-1|TRBJ1-4
CASSPPGQGMEKLFF
>TRBV15|TRBJ1-5
CATSQRNSNQPQHF
>TRBV5-1|TRBJ1-4
CASSLLQGADEKLFF
>TRBV20-1|TRBJ1-1
CSAREAKMNTEAFF
>TRBV6-1|TRBJ1-5
CASSGVRQINQPQHF
>TRBV15|TRBJ1-1
CATSRTGTEAFF
>TRBV6-6|TRBJ2-7
CASSPLDEQYF
>TRBV10-3|TRBJ1-1
CAISEAVLPEAFF
>TRBV4-2|TRBJ2-7
CASSQDGTVPSYEQYF
>TRBV9|TRBJ1-1
CASSGTGVHEAFF
>TRBV19|TRBJ1-5
CASSMDRYGQPQHF
>TRBV2|TRBJ2-1
CASKRDPPDAHEQFF
>TRBV20-1|TRBJ2-5
CSARTDLKSTQYF
>TRBV28|TRBJ1-5
CASSLWELREAQPQHF
>TRBV7-2|TRBJ2-2
CASKATEFGELFF
>TRBV7-7|TRBJ2-5
CASSTGASGTLQETQYF
>TRBV2|TRBJ1-1
CASSDREVEAFF
>TRBV12-3/TRBV12-4|TRBJ2-5
CASKRTGAVRETQYF
>TRBV7-2|TRBJ1-5
CASSYSAGYGETQHF
>TRBV5-1|TRBJ2-5
CASSLPVRDNSGETQYF
>TRBV9|TRBJ1-2
CASSGSTGPTGGYTF
>TRBV10-3|TRBJ1-1
CAVQGADEAFF
>TRBV28|TRBJ1-2
CASSFRPGRQMGGYTF
>TRBV29-1|TRBJ2-7
CSVEATSLVGEQYF
>TRBV12-3/TRBV12-4|TRBJ1-2
CASSLRISDGYTF
>TRBV14|TRBJ1-3
CASSPPHGGRGNAGNTIYF
>TRBV7-8|TRBJ2-6
CASSLGQGVRAF
>TRBV2|TRBJ1-4
CASSDFSYDEKLFF
>TRBV10-3|TRBJ1-3
CAIRIGAGGRRLDF
>TRBV9|TRBJ1-2
CASSRAGDGLNYGYTF
>TRBV12-3/TRBV12-4|TRBJ1-3
CASSLVGNTIYF
>TRBV11-2|TRBJ2-7
CASRPGGGTYEQYF
>TRBV7-2|TRBJ1-2
CASRDKNGYTF
>TRBV11-2|TRBJ2-5
CASSFIAGGPGMETQYF
>TRBV30|TRBJ1-2
CAWSEGRGYGYTF
>TRBV29-1|TRBJ2-5
CSVGGIRGAREKETQYF
>TRBV7-2|TRBJ1-1
CASSRSKDTEAFF
>TRBV12-3/TRBV12-4|TRBJ2-7
CASLPDRGEQYF
>TRBV10-1|TRBJ1-4
CASSESEEPTNEKLFF
>TRBV7-8|TRBJ1-5
CASSFREQGGNQPQHF
>TRBV6-5|TRBJ1-3
CASTDSGNTIYF
>TRBV29-1|TRBJ2-1
CSVARAGNEQFF
>TRBV29-1|TRBJ1-4
CSVVSGQGAEKLFF
>TRBV2|TRBJ1-1
CASQGGGGYTEAFF
>TRBV20-1|TRBJ2-1
CSAVSGRARNEQFF
>TRBV11-2|TRBJ2-2
CASSARTSGTGELFF